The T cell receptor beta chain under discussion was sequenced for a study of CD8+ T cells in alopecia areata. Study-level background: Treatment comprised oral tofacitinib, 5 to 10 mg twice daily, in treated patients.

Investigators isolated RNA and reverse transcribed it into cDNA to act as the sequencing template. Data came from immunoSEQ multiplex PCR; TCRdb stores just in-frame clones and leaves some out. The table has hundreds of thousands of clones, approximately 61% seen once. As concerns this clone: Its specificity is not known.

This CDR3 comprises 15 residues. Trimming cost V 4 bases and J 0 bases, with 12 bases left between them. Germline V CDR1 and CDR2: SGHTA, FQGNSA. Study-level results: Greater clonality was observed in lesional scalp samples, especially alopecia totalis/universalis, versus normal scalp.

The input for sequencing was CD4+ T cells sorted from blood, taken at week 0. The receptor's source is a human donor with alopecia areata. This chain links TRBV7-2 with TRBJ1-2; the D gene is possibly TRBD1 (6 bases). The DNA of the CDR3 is TGTGCCAGCAGCTCGGGACACACTCCTAACTATGGCTACACCTTC. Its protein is CASSSGHTPNYGYTF. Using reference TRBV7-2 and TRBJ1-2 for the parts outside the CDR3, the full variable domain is GAGVSQSPSNKVTEKGKDVELRCDPISGHTALYWYRQSLGQGLEFLIYFQGNSAPDKSGLPSDRFSAERTGGSVSTLTIQRTQQEDSAVYLCASSSGHTPNYGYTFGSGTRLTVV.